The rows below give T cell receptor beta chains drawn from one sample of a study of blood T cell repertoires in COVID-19. The data were produced by immunoSEQ multiplex PCR, yet TCRdb's version contains in-frame clones alone and is incomplete. This sample has hundreds of thousands of clones, with 75% to 90% found just once. What was sequenced was PBMCs or T cells enriched from blood (not recorded which). These receptors all come from a woman under 30 who had recovered from COVID-19. Both conserved end residues are part of each CDR3. The order of the fields is V gene, D gene, J gene, clone size, CDR3 protein, CDR3 DNA. The D gene is left open where the match is weak. Clone size, where shown, is once, few, many, or a class for clones that have expanded.

TRBV7-7,TRBD2,TRBJ2-1,.,CASSFTSGGAGDLYNEQFF,TGTGCTAGCAGCTTCACTAGCGGGGGGGCGGGTGATTTATACAATGAGCAGTTCTTC
TRBV2,.,TRBJ1-2,.,CASSEEVAGGYTF,TGTGCCAGCAGTGAAGAGGTGGCAGGAGGCTACACCTTC
TRBV3-1/TRBV3-2,TRBD2,TRBJ2-3,.,CASSQVSLAGGSDTQYF,TGTGCCAGCAGCCAAGTTTCGTTAGCGGGGGGATCAGATACGCAGTATTTT
TRBV10-3,.,TRBJ1-1,.,CAISGQVNTEAFF,TGTGCCATCAGTGGACAGGTGAACACTGAAGCTTTCTTT
TRBV7-8,TRBD1,TRBJ2-1,.,CASSINRGEHNEQFF,TGTGCCAGCAGCATAAACAGGGGTGAGCACAATGAGCAGTTCTTC
TRBV28,.,TRBJ1-3,few,CASRGREGGISGNTIYF,TGTGCCAGCAGGGGTCGCGAGGGCGGCATAAGTGGAAACACCATATATTTT
TRBV3-1/TRBV3-2,TRBD1,TRBJ1-1,once,CASSQRSGGAFF,TGTGCCAGCAGCCAGCGTTCAGGGGGAGCTTTCTTT
TRBV5-1,TRBD2,TRBJ2-3,once,CASSSGLAGGSPSTDTQYF,TGCGCCAGCAGCTCAGGACTAGCGGGGGGGTCTCCTAGCACAGATACGCAGTATTTT
TRBV5-1,.,TRBJ2-7,.,CASSLAPGTDEQYF,TGCGCCAGCAGCTTGGCCCCAGGAACTGACGAGCAGTACTTC
TRBV9,TRBD2,TRBJ2-2,.,CASSVSLAGEGPGELFF,TGTGCCAGCAGCGTTTCCTTAGCGGGGGAGGGCCCCGGGGAGCTGTTTTTT
TRBV20-1,.,TRBJ1-5,.,CSASLSSGADQPQHF,TGCAGTGCTAGTCTCTCGTCAGGGGCGGATCAGCCCCAGCATTTT
TRBV5-1,.,TRBJ1-1,once,CASNSGESTEAFF,TGCGCCAGCAACTCAGGGGAGAGCACTGAAGCTTTCTTT
TRBV9,.,TRBJ1-3,.,CASSEGKISGNTIYF,TGTGCCAGCAGCGAGGGGAAGATCTCTGGAAACACCATATATTTT
TRBV29-1,TRBD1,TRBJ2-1,.,CSVGTGGKSYNEQFF,TGCAGCGTTGGGACAGGGGGTAAGTCCTACAATGAGCAGTTCTTC
TRBV2,TRBD1,TRBJ1-6,.,CATPRDRGPIGGSPLHF,TGTGCCACTCCCAGGGACAGGGGCCCGATAGGGGGTTCACCCCTCCACTTT
TRBV11-2,TRBD2,TRBJ2-1,.,CASSLSLAAYNEQFF,TGTGCCAGCAGTCTGTCCCTAGCGGCCTACAATGAGCAGTTCTTC
TRBV10-1,.,TRBJ1-2,.,CASSPGVSGYGYTF,TGCGCCAGCAGTCCTGGGGTAAGCGGCTATGGCTACACCTTC
TRBV29-1,.,TRBJ2-1,.,CSVLQEGLYNEQFF,TGCAGCGTTCTACAGGAGGGGCTCTACAATGAGCAGTTCTTC
TRBV11-2,.,TRBJ2-7,.,CASSSRQIYEQYF,TGTGCCAGCAGCTCTCGACAGATCTACGAGCAGTACTTC
TRBV28,.,TRBJ1-6,.,CASSFPGLGSPLHF,TGTGCCAGCAGTTTCCCAGGTCTTGGTTCACCCCTCCACTTT
TRBV10-1,.,TRBJ2-7,.,CASSAVGGREQYF,TGCGCCAGCAGTGCGGTCGGGGGAAGGGAGCAGTACTTC
TRBV6-1,.,TRBJ1-3,few,CASSESGTVRNTIYF,TGTGCCAGCAGTGAATCAGGAACGGTGAGAAACACCATATATTTT
TRBV18,.,TRBJ2-7,.,CASSPPSRVADEQYF,TGTGCCAGCTCACCACCGTCCAGGGTGGCCGACGAGCAGTACTTC
TRBV27,.,TRBJ1-6,.,CASSLGGNSPLHF,TGTGCCAGCAGTTTGGGCGGGAATTCACCCCTCCACTTT
TRBV12-3/TRBV12-4,.,TRBJ2-7,.,CASSSGFEQYF,TGTGCCAGCAGTTCGGGGTTCGAGCAGTACTTC
TRBV13,TRBD1,TRBJ2-7,.,CASSFRDRGHEQYF,TGTGCCAGCAGCTTCCGGGACAGGGGCCACGAGCAGTACTTC
TRBV19,TRBD1,TRBJ2-2,.,CASSIGQGAGELFF,TGTGCCAGTAGCATAGGACAGGGAGCCGGGGAGCTGTTTTTT
TRBV2,TRBD2,TRBJ2-2,.,CASSEGTSGVTGELFF,TGTGCCAGCAGTGAAGGGACTAGCGGAGTGACCGGGGAGCTGTTTTTT
TRBV5-4,TRBD1,TRBJ2-7,.,CASSRTGESYEQYF,TGTGCCAGCAGCCGGACAGGGGAATCCTACGAGCAGTACTTC
TRBV14,.,TRBJ2-2,once,CASSQPGLWSGELFF,TGTGCCAGCAGCCAGCCGGGACTTTGGTCCGGGGAGCTGTTTTTT
TRBV27,.,TRBJ2-1,.,CASSPPGGDVDNEQFF,TGTGCCAGCAGTCCCCCCGGGGGTGACGTGGACAATGAGCAGTTCTTC
TRBV24-1,TRBD2,TRBJ2-3,.,CATSDPGLAGGADTQYF,TGTGCCACCAGTGACCCGGGACTAGCGGGGGGGGCAGATACGCAGTATTTT
TRBV3-1/TRBV3-2,.,TRBJ2-1,.,CASSQDLAGTYNEQFF,TGTGCCAGCAGCCAAGATCTGGCAGGGACCTACAATGAGCAGTTCTTC
TRBV7-7,.,TRBJ1-4,.,CASSLQHRVGNEKLFF,TGTGCTAGCAGCTTACAACACAGGGTCGGTAATGAAAAACTGTTTTTT
TRBV5-5,.,TRBJ2-5,once,CASLRGSSETQYF,TGTGCCAGCCTCCGCGGGTCTTCTGAGACCCAGTACTTC
TRBV28,TRBD2,TRBJ2-5,.,CASTIGTSGAVATQYF,TGTGCCAGCACCATCGGGACTAGCGGGGCGGTAGCGACCCAGTACTTC
TRBV28,TRBD1,TRBJ2-2,.,CASRGTGSGGELFF,TGTGCCAGCAGGGGGACAGGGTCGGGTGGGGAGCTGTTTTTT
TRBV19,TRBD1,TRBJ1-6,.,CATGGGGYSPLHF,TGTGCCACCGGCGGAGGGGGCTATTCACCCCTCCACTTT
TRBV6-5,.,TRBJ1-1,.,CASSYAENTEAFF,TGTGCCAGCAGTTACGCGGAGAACACTGAAGCTTTCTTT
TRBV6-1,.,TRBJ2-7,.,CASSEAWGGAEGYEQYF,TGTGCCAGCAGTGAAGCCTGGGGGGGGGCAGAAGGCTACGAGCAGTACTTC
TRBV3-1/TRBV3-2,.,TRBJ1-5,.,CASSQGFGQGDQPQHF,TGTGCCAGCAGCCAAGGGTTTGGGCAGGGCGACCAGCCCCAGCATTTT
TRBV10-2,.,TRBJ2-7,.,CASSAGGSYEQYF,TGCGCCAGCAGTGCCGGGGGTTCCTACGAGCAGTACTTC
TRBV2,.,TRBJ2-4,.,CASRFLAKNIQYF,TGTGCCAGCAGGTTCCTAGCCAAAAACATTCAGTACTTC
TRBV5-1,TRBD2,TRBJ2-1,.,CASFEAGATYNEQFF,TGCGCCAGCTTCGAAGCGGGGGCTACCTACAATGAGCAGTTCTTC
TRBV11-2,.,TRBJ2-2,once,CASSLGPSAGELFF,TGTGCCAGCAGCTTAGGCCCGAGCGCCGGGGAGCTGTTTTTT
TRBV12-3/TRBV12-4,.,TRBJ1-2,.,CASSLEGGGYTF,TGTGCCAGCAGTTTGGAGGGTGGCGGCTACACCTTC
TRBV7-9,TRBD1,TRBJ1-2,.,CASSPRTGLYGYTF,TGTGCCAGCAGCCCCCGGACAGGTCTCTATGGCTACACCTTC
TRBV7-7,TRBD1,TRBJ2-2,.,CASSKGQGATGELFF,TGTGCTAGCAGCAAGGGACAGGGGGCGACCGGGGAGCTGTTTTTT
TRBV2,TRBD1,TRBJ1-1,.,CAMGQQGDTEAFF,TGTGCCATGGGACAACAGGGGGACACTGAAGCTTTCTTT
TRBV2,.,TRBJ1-5,.,CASSELGQHVPQHF,TGTGCCAGCAGTGAATTGGGGCAGCACGTACCCCAGCATTTT
TRBV29-1,TRBD2,TRBJ2-3,.,CSGVPRGLLSDTQYF,TGCAGCGGGGTCCCGCGGGGGTTATTATCAGATACGCAGTATTTT
TRBV15,.,TRBJ1-4,.,CATSGGITDNEKLFF,TGTGCCACCAGCGGGGGGATTACTGATAATGAAAAACTGTTTTTT
TRBV9,TRBD1,TRBJ1-6,.,CASSPGGGQGETPPNSPLHF,TGTGCCAGCAGCCCGGGGGGAGGACAGGGGGAAACCCCCCCTAATTCACCCCTCCACTTT
TRBV5-4,TRBD1,TRBJ2-4,once,CASSQGQRDIQYF,TGTGCCAGCAGCCAGGGACAGAGAGACATTCAGTACTTC
TRBV27,TRBD1,TRBJ1-6,once,CASRSDRNNSPLHF,TGTGCCAGCAGGTCGGACAGGAATAATTCACCCCTCCACTTT
TRBV25-1,.,TRBJ1-1,.,CASSESRGWNTEAFF,TGTGCCAGCAGTGAATCTAGGGGGTGGAACACTGAAGCTTTCTTT